These 11 T cell receptor beta chains came from one sample sequenced in a study of shared clonotypes between healthy human individuals. Only CD45RO-negative cells positively selected for CCR7 counted as naive CD8 cells, so terminally differentiated effector memory CD45RA+ cells were excluded. Measured with immunoSEQ multiplex PCR; TCRdb has only the in-frame clones, and not every one. In the table there are approximately 590,000 clones, 95% of which are singletons. Sequenced material: naive CD8+ T cells sorted from blood. These receptors were collected from a woman younger than 45 in good health.

The rearrangement links TRBV9 to TRBJ1-2, with 8 bases that match TRBD1. Trimming cost V 3 bases and J 4 bases; bases outside gene matches: 8. This CDR3 is built from 15 residues. Germline V gene lookup returns CDR1 SGDLS and CDR2 YYNGEE. The CDR3 DNA is TGTGCCAGCAGCGGCTACAGGGGGATGTCCTATGGCTACACCTTC. Residues: CASSGYRGMSYGYTF.

The chain employs TRBV28 and TRBJ2-7; D call uncertain. This CDR3 has 15 amino acids. Germline CDR1 MDHEN, CDR2 SYDVKM. V dropped 7 bases and J dropped 3 bases, with 19 bases sitting between them. CDR3 protein: CASTSHEQKDYEQYF. The CDR3 DNA sequence: TGTGCCAGCACTTCCCACGAACAGAAAGACTACGAGCAGTACTTC. Together with reference TRBV28 and TRBJ2-7, the CDR3 gives the full variable domain: DVKVTQSSRYLVKRTGEKVFLECVQDMDHENMFWYRQDPGLGLRLIYFSYDVKMKEKGDIPEGYSVSREKKERFSLILESASTNQTSMYLCASTSHEQKDYEQYFGPGTRLTVT.

The gene calls are TRBV7-2 and TRBJ2-3, with 13 bases that match TRBD2. Losses at the gene ends were 5 bases for V and 0 bases for J; bases not matched to a gene: 2. Germline CDR1 SGHTA, CDR2 FQGNSA. The CDR3 sequence is 16 residues long. In nucleotides, the CDR3 is TGTGCCAGCAGCACACTAGCGGGAGGGAGCACAGATACGCAGTATTTT. Amino acid sequence: CASSTLAGGSTDTQYF.

The rearrangement uses TRBV27 and TRBJ2-6; D unclear. Per germline, CDR1 MNHEY and CDR2 SMNVEV (reference sequence). This CDR3 is built from 14 residues. V shed 7 bases and J shed 2 bases, with 9 bases lying between them. The CDR3 loop is CASTLVPGANVLTF. The CDR3 coding sequence is TGTGCCAGCACTCTGGTCCCTGGGGCCAACGTCCTGACTTTC.

The chain recombines TRBV11-2 with TRBJ2-5; 10 bases fit TRBD1. Trimming took 6 bases from V and 3 from J; bases not matched to a gene: 4. The germline V gene encodes CDR1 SGHAT and CDR2 FQNNGV. The CDR3 consists of 14 residues. The CDR3 reads CASRSGTGEETQYF. For the CDR3, the DNA is TGTGCCAGCAGATCCGGGACAGGGGAAGAGACCCAGTACTTC.

In its sample, this clone was seen once. V usage is TRBV2 and J usage is TRBJ2-7; unclear D gene. V was clipped by 6 bases and J by 5 bases, with 17 bases between them. The germline V gene encodes CDR1 SNHLY and CDR2 FYNNEI. CDR3 length equals 14 residues. CDR3 in amino acids: CASRSSAREDEQYF. CDR3 bases: TGTGCCAGCAGATCTTCGGCCCGTGAGGACGAGCAGTACTTC. The full variable domain, completed using reference TRBV2 and TRBJ2-7, is EPEVTQTPSHQVTQMGQEVILRCVPISNHLYFYWYRQILGQKVEFLVSFYNNEISEKSEIFDDQFSVERPDGSNFTLKIRSTKLEDSAMYFCASRSSAREDEQYFGPGTRLTVT.

This clone was counted a single time. The V and J genes are TRBV14 and TRBJ2-5; D perhaps matches TRBD2 (6 bases). From germline, CDR1 is SGHDN and CDR2 FVKESK. CDR3 length: 14 amino acids. Trimming pared 2 bases from V and 8 bases from J, leaving 15 bases between. The CDR3 sequence is CASSQPGLPVTQYF. CDR3 coding DNA: TGTGCCAGCAGCCAACCCGGACTACCGGTAACCCAGTACTTC. Variable domain in full (rest from reference TRBV14 and TRBJ2-5): EAGVTQFPSHSVIEKGQTVTLRCDPISGHDNLYWYRRVMGKEIKFLLHFVKESKQDESGMPNNRFLAERTGGTYSTLKVQPAELEDSGVYFCASSQPGLPVTQYFGPGTRLLVL.

The chain links TRBV15 to TRBJ2-5, with TRBD2 matching over 12 bases. The CDR3 covers 13 residues. Germline loops: CDR1 LNHNV, CDR2 YYDKDF (reference sequence). V shed 8 bases, J shed 11 bases, and the junction held 9 bases outside the gene matches. The chain's CDR3 is CATSGLAGSEQYF. CDR3 DNA: TGTGCCACCTCCGGACTAGCGGGGAGTGAGCAGTACTTC.

The chain is built from TRBV7-9 and TRBJ2-1, with TRBD2 matching 10 bases. Germline assignment: CDR1 SEHNR and CDR2 FQNEAQ (reference sequence). The V segment lost 2 bases and the J segment 7 bases; nucleotides outside the gene matches: 8. This CDR3 contains 16 residues. The CDR3 region has the DNA TGTGCCAGCAGCTTAACTACGGGACTAGCGCAAAATGAGCAGTTCTTC. Protein sequence: CASSLTTGLAQNEQFF.

CDR3 in amino acids: CASSRGTAYEQYF. The CDR3 DNA sequence: TGTGCCAGCAGCCGAGGGACCGCCTACGAGCAGTACTTC. This chain connects TRBV11-1 to TRBJ2-7; perhaps D is TRBD1 or TRBD2 (5 bases each). CDR1 and CDR2 (germline): SGHAT, FQDESV (reference sequence). The CDR3 covers 13 residues. V lost 5 bases and J 2 bases, leaving 10 bases between the germline ends.

This clone has more than one count but fewer than ten. The chain combines TRBV19 with TRBJ2-1; a weak D match, TRBD1 (5 bases). Trimming pared 9 bases from V and 4 bases from J, leaving 16 bases between. This CDR3 spans 14 amino acids. Germline assignment: CDR1 LNHDA and CDR2 SQIVND (reference sequence). CDR3 region: CASQQEIEYNEQFF. The CDR3, as DNA: TGTGCCAGCCAACAGGAAATCGAGTACAATGAGCAGTTCTTC.